This record looks at one T cell receptor beta chain sequence and its context. Its specificity is not known. Constant-region reverse primers amplified full-length variable regions, followed by semi-nested Nested Universal Primer A PCR. TCRdb itself ran the 5' RACE reads through MiXCR, one entry per CDR3 protein. The profile shows approximately 40,000 distinct CDR3 sequences, roughly 21% of them singletons. Points from the study as a whole: The larger cohort examined one V-J beta rearrangement, not whole repertoires.

Treg sorting used a CD4+CD25+CD127-/low gate. CDR1 is DFQATT and CDR2 is SNEGSKA in the germline V gene (reference sequence). Trimming pared 5 bases from V and 4 bases from J, leaving 20 bases between. CDR3 length: 15 residues. The J gene is TRBJ1-1, the V gene TRBV20-1, with D tentatively TRBD1 (5 bases). This clonotype was sampled from a female donor with breast cancer. Input material: Tregs sorted from blood. The CDR3 sequence: CSAPSPGTGSTEAFF. The CDR3 DNA sequence: TGCAGTGCTCCGAGTCCCGGGACGGGGAGCACTGAAGCTTTCTTT.